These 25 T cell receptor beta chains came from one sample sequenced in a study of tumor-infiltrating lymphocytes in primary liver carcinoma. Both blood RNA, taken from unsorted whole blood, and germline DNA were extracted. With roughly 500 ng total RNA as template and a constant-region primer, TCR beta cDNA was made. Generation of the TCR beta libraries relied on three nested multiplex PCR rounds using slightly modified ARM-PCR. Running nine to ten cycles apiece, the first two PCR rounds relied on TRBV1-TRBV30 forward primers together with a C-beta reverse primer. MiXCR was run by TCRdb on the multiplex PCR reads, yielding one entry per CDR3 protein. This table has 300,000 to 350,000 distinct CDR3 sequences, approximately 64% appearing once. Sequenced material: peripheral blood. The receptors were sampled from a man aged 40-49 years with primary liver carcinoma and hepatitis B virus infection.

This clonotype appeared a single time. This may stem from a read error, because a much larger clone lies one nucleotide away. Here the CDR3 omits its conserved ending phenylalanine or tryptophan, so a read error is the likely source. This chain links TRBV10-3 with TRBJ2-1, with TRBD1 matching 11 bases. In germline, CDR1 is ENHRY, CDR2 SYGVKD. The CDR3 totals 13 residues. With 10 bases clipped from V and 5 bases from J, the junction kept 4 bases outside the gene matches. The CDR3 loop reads CATGQGANNEQFL. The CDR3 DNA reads TGTGCCACCGGACAGGGGGCAAACAATGAGCAGTTCCTC.

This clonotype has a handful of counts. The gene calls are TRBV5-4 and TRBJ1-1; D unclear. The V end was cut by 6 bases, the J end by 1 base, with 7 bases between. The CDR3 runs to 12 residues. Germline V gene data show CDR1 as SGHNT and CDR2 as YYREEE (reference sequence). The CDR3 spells CASNVGNTEAFF. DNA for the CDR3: TGTGCCAGCAATGTAGGGAACACTGAAGCTTTCTTT.

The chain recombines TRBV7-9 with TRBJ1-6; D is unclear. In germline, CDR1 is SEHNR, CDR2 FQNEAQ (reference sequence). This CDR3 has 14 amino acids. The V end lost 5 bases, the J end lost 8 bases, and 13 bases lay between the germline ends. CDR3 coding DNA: TGTGCCAGCAGCCCGGTCCTCTCCTATTCACCCCTCCACTTT. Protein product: CASSPVLSYSPLHF.

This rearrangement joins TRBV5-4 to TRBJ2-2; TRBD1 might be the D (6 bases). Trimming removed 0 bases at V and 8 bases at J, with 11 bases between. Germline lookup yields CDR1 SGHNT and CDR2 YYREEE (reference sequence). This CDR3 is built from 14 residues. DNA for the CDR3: TGTGCCAGCAGCTTGGGACAGGCGATAGGGGAGCTGTTTTTT. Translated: CASSLGQAIGELFF.

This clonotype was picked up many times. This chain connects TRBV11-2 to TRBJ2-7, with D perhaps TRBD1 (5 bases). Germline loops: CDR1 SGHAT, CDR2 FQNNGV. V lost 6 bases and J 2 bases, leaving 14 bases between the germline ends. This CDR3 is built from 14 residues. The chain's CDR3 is CASSFLDRTYEQYF. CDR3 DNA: TGTGCCAGCAGTTTCTTAGACAGAACCTACGAGCAGTACTTC.

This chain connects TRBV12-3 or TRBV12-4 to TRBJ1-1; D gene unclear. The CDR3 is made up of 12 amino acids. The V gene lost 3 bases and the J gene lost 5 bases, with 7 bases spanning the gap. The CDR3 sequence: CASSFWGTEAFF. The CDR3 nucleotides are TGTGCCAGCAGTTTCTGGGGAACTGAAGCTTTCTTT.

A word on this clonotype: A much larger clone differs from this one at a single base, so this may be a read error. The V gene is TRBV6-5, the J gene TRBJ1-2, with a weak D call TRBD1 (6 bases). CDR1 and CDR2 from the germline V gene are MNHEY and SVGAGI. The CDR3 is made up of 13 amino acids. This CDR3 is CASRLQGRGGYIF. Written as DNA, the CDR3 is TGTGCCAGCAGGCTACAGGGTCGGGGTGGCTACATCTTC.

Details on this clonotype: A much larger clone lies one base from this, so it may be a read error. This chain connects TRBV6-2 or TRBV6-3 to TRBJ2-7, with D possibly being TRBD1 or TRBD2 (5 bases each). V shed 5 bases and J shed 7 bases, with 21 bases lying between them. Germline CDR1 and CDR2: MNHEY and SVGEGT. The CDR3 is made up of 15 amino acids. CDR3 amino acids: CASSRQWDPPVEQYF. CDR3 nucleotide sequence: TGTGCCAGCAGTAGACAGTGGGACCCCCCGGTGGAGCAGTACTTC.

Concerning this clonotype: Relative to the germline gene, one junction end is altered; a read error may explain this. CDR3 nucleotides: TGCGCCGGCAGCTTGGGGGGGACCTACGAGCAGTACTTC. Translating gives CAGSLGGTYEQYF. The J gene is TRBJ2-7, the V gene TRBV5-1, with 7 bases fitting TRBD2. The CDR3 contains 13 residues. Germline assignment: CDR1 SGHRS and CDR2 YFSETQ.

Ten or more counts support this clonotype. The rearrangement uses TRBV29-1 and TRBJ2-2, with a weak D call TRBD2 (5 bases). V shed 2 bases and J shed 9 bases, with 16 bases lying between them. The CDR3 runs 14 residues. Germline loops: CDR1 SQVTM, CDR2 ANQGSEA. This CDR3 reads CSVELSGDDRELFF. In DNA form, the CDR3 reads TGCAGCGTTGAACTAAGCGGAGACGACCGGGAGCTGTTTTTT.

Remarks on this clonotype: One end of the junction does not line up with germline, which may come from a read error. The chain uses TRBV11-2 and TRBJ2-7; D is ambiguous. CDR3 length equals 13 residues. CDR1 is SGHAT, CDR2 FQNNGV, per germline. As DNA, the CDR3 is TGTGCCAGCAACCGAACACAGTCCTACGAGCAGAACTTC. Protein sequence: CASNRTQSYEQNF.

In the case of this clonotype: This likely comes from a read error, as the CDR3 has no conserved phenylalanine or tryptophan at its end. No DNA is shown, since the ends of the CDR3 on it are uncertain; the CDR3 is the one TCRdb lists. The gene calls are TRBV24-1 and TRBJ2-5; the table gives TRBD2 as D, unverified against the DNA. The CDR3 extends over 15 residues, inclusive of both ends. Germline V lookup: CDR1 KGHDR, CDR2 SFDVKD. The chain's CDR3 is CATSDFRQGQETQHI.

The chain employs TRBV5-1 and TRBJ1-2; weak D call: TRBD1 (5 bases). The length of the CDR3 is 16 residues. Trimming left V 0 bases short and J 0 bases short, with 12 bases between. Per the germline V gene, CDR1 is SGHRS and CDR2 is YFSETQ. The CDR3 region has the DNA TGCGCCAGCAGCTTGGGGGGGACCGGTCCTAACTATGGCTACACCTTC. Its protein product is CASSLGGTGPNYGYTF.

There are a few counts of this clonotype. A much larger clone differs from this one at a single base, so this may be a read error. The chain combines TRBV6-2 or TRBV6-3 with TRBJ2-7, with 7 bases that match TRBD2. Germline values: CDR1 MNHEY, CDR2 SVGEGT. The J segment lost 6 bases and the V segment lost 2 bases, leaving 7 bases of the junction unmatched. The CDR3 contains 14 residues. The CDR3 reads CASSYGTISTEQYF. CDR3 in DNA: TGTGCCAGCAGTTACGGGACTATAAGCACCGAGCAGTACTTC.

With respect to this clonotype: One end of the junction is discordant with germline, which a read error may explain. This CDR3 is CASSLGWRETSELYF. CDR3 sequence (DNA): TGTGCCAGTAGCTTAGGGTGGCGGGAGACGAGCGAGCTGTACTTC. The chain recombines TRBV11-2 with TRBJ2-7, with 7 bases lining up with TRBD2. Germline lookup yields CDR1 SGHAT and CDR2 FQNNGV. The CDR3 is made up of 15 amino acids.

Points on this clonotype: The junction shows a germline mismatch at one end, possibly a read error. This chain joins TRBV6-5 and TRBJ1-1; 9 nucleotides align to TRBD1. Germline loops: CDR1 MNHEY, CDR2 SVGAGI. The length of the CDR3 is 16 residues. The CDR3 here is CASSCYTGTGNTEAFF. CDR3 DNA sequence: TGTGCCAGCAGTTGCTATACCGGGACAGGGAACACTGAAGCCTTCTTT.

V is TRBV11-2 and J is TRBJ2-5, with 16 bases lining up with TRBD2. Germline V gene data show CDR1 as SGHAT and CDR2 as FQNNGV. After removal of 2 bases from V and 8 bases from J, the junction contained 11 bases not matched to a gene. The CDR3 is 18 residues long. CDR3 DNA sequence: TGTGCCAGCAGCTTACCGGTGGGACTAGCGGGAGGGGAGGATACCCAGTACTTC. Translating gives CASSLPVGLAGGEDTQYF. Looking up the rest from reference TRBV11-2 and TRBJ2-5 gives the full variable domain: EAGVAQSPRYKIIEKRQSVAFWCNPISGHATLYWYQQILGQGPKLLIQFQNNGVVDDSQLPKDRFSAERLKGVDSTLKIQPAKLEDSAVYLCASSLPVGLAGGEDTQYFGPGTRLLVL.

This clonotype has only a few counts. The CDR3 coding sequence is TGTGCCAGCAGTGACGGCGGGGGTCGAGAAGCTTTCTTT. It specifies CASSDGGGREAFF. This sequence joins TRBV6-4 and TRBJ1-1, with D maybe TRBD1 (5 bases). CDR1 MRHNA and CDR2 SNTAGT come from the germline V gene. CDR3 length: 13 residues. The V end was cut by 2 bases, the J end by 8 bases, with 12 bases between.

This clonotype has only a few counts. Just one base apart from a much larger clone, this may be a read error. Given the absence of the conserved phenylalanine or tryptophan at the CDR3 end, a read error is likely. CDR3 nucleotide sequence: TGCGCCAGCAGCCAAGAAACCCACACTGAAGCTTTCTCT. It yields the protein CASSQETHTEAFS. The genes are TRBV4-3 and TRBJ1-1, with D uncertain. This CDR3 contains 13 residues. V gave up 0 bases and J gave up 3 bases, with 5 bases separating them. The germline CDR1 and CDR2 sequences are LGHNA and YSLEER.

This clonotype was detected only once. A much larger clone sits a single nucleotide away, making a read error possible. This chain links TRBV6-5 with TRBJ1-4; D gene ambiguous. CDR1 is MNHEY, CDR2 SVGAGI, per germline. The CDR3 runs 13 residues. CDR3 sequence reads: CSSSGQRNEKLFF. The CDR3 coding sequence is TGTTCCAGCAGCGGTCAGCGTAATGAAAAACTGTTTTTT.

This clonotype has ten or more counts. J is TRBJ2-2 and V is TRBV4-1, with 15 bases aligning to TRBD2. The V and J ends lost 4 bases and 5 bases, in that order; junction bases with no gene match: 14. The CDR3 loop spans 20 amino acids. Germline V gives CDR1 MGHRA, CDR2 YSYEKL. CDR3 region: CASSPKGGLAGGVGTGELFF. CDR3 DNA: TGCGCCAGCAGCCCAAAGGGGGGACTAGCGGGAGGAGTTGGTACCGGGGAGCTGTTTTTT.

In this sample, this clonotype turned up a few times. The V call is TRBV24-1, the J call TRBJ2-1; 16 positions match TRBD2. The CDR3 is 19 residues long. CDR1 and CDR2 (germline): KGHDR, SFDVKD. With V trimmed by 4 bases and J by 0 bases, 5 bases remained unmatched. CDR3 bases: TGTGCCACCAGTGACCCGGGACTAGCGGGAGGGAGCTCCTACAATGAGCAGTTCTTC. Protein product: CATSDPGLAGGSSYNEQFF.

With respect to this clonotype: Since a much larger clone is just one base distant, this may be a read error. This chain's CDR3 is CASGLVHGELFF. The CDR3 coding sequence is TGCGCCAGCGGCTTGGTTCACGGGGAGCTGTTTTTT. The rearrangement uses TRBV5-1 and TRBJ2-2; D uncertain. Germline CDR1 and CDR2: SGHRS and YFSETQ. The CDR3 is 12 amino acids.

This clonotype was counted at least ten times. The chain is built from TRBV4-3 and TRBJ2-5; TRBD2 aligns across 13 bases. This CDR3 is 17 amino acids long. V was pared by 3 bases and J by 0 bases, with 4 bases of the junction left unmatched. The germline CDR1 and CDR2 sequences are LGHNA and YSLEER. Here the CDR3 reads CASSHGTSGTNQETQYF. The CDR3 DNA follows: TGCGCCAGCAGCCACGGGACTAGCGGGACCAACCAAGAGACCCAGTACTTC.

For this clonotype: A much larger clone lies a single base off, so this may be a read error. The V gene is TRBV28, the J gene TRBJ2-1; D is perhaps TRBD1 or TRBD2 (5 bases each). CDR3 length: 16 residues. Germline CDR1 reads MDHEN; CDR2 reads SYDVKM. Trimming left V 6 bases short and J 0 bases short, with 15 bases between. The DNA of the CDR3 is TGTGCCAGCAGCCCACTAGGGACGGACTCCTACAATGAGCAGTTCTTC. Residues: CASSPLGTDSYNEQFF.